The entry that follows covers one T cell receptor (beta chain) sequence. The specificity of this receptor is unknown. Per-base quality was not reported, and no clone a single base away is much larger than it. Sequencing was performed on an Illumina MiSeq. TCRdb itself trimmed the public reads at Q25 with fastp, ran MiXCR and retained productive beta chains. Merged by CDR3 protein, the rows form single entries marked with the most common genes and DNA. The table for this sample lists tens of thousands of distinct CDR3 sequences; approximately 60% of them were counted only once. Of the sample, roughly 1.9% falls within the top ten clones. The record originates from a study of type 1 regulatory T cells (dated by TCRdb to the early 2020s). Regarding the study in general: An in vitro protocol by which a Tr1-enriched, alloantigen-specific CD4 T cell product named T-allo10 was generated was characterized in the study. Patients with hematological malignancies who were receiving allogeneic hematopoietic stem cell transplantation were the group in which T-allo10 was being clinically evaluated.

Points the paper makes about the study in general: Tr1 cells showed a more restricted TCR repertoire than non-Tr1 cells, which the study interpreted as alloantigen-induced clonal expansion.

From its cysteine to its phenylalanine, the CDR3 spans 15 amino acids. Here the CDR3 DNA is all that survives: 45 bases in frame from base 1. CDR1 and CDR2, per the germline V gene, are SGHRS and YFSETQ. Trimming removed 4 bases from V and 1 base from J, leaving 13 bases between the germline ends. The specimen was cultured non-Tr1 T cells, either the whole culture or a sorted T cell fraction (not recorded which). The cell subset or site label for this specimen denotes: non-Tr1 population from the T-allo10 product. This chain is built from TRBV5-1 and TRBJ2-3, with the D segment possibly TRBD1 or TRBD2, each aligning over 5 bases. The source of this sequence is a human donor in good health. This receptor has the CDR3 CASSAREQGTDTQYF. The nucleotides are TGCGCCAGCAGCGCCCGGGAACAGGGCACAGATACGCAGTATTTT.